This TCR beta chain derives from a study of CD8+CD57+ T cells in acquired aplastic anemia. In the study overall: Mean DNA quantity obtained from sorted CD4+ and CD8+ cells was 3 to 4 ug.

In patients chosen for sequencing, flow cytometry had shown CD8+CD57+ cell expansion. The germline V gene has CDR1 SEHNR and CDR2 FQNEAQ (reference sequence). The CDR3 length is 14 residues. This clonotype was detected once. The antigen is not known. Relative to the germline gene, one junction end is altered; a read error may explain this. Study-wide points: Patients and controls were found to share twenty-nine CD8+ CDR3 sequences. Significant differences in CD8+ Simpson's diversity were not observed between patients and controls.

TCR beta VDJ combinations and CDR3 sequences were profiled from genomic DNA. MiXCR, run by TCRdb on the reads, gives a single entry per CDR3 protein. The data show a few hundred thousand distinct CDR3 sequences, approximately 79% seen once. The sample consisted of sorted CD4+, CD8+, or CD8+CD57+ T cells (not recorded which) from PBMCs. V usage is TRBV7-9 and J usage is TRBJ2-5; D uncertain. The sequence was collected from a human donor with aplastic anemia. CDR3 amino acids: CATSRARHRHTEQF. In nucleotides, the CDR3 is TGTGCCACCAGCAGAGCCCGACACCGACATACCGAGCAGTTC.